This T cell receptor (beta chain) was profiled in a study of early T cells in non-severe SARS-CoV-2 infection. Study overall: The sequenced material was bulk RNA from unsorted whole blood, and its chains were unpaired.

Tagging with unique molecular identifiers was applied to individual cDNA molecules. TCRdb itself ran the 5' RACE reads through MiXCR, one entry per CDR3 protein. The sample carries some 54,000 distinct CDR3 sequences, more than 9.5% recorded once. General study points: CD4 and private specificities were missed by VDJdb matching, which favored anti-spike CD8 responses.

Comment on this clonotype: What it binds is unknown.

The sequence came from an adult who was a healthcare worker with PCR-confirmed SARS-CoV-2 infection or an uninfected control (not recorded which). Sequenced material: whole blood.

DNA of the CDR3: TGTGCCAGCAGTTTCCCCGACCACACTGAAGCTTTCTTT. Translation: CASSFPDHTEAFF. The chain uses TRBV6-2 or TRBV6-3 and TRBJ1-1; D unresolved. Germline loops: CDR1 MNHEY, CDR2 SVGEGT. Trimming pared 4 bases from V and 3 bases from J, leaving 9 bases between. This CDR3 comprises 13 residues.